This T cell receptor (beta chain) was observed in a study of blood T cell repertoires in COVID-19. The CDR3 contains 14 residues. The V gene's germline CDR1 is KGHSH and CDR2 LQKENI. V lost 5 bases and J 0 bases, leaving 8 bases between the germline ends. This table comes from immunoSEQ multiplex PCR, and its TCRdb copy is limited to in-frame clones, with some not included. The sample lists approximately 400,000 clones; roughly nine tenths were seen once. V and J are TRBV18 and TRBJ1-3; perhaps TRBD1 as D (5 bases). Source material: PBMCs or T cells enriched from blood (not recorded which). The sequence was collected from a woman between 40 and 55 years old who had been exposed to COVID-19. The CDR3 sequence is CASSEGVSGNTIYF. CDR3 DNA sequence: TGTGCCAGCTCAGAAGGGGTCTCTGGAAACACCATATATTTT.